This record looks at one T cell receptor (beta chain) sequence and its context. CDR1 SNHLY and CDR2 FYNNEI come from the germline V gene. The V end was cut by 3 bases, the J end by 2 bases, with 16 bases between. The CDR3 runs to 16 residues. The data were obtained in a study of shared clonotypes between healthy human individuals. Using 200 ng DNA, 30,000 or so T cell genomes, the sorted-subset replicate PCRs were run. Measured with immunoSEQ multiplex PCR; TCRdb has only the in-frame clones, and not every one. Found here are over a million clones, roughly 96% of them singletons; the top ten hold about 1.2%. From CD4+ cells came CD45RA+ naive and CD45RA-negative memory subsets.

V usage is TRBV2 and J usage is TRBJ1-1; possibly TRBD1 for D (5 bases). The source of this sequence is a man younger than 40 in good health. Input material: naive CD4+ T cells sorted from blood. Subset meaning: CD45RA+ positively selected. CDR3 in DNA: TGTGCCAGCAGTGATCTTATAGGACAAAGAAACACTGAAGCTTTCTTT. It is translated as CASSDLIGQRNTEAFF.